Below are 11 T cell receptor beta chains sequenced from a single sample in a study of cytomegalovirus exposure and HLA in healthy donors. In the PCR, 60 Vbeta and 13 Jbeta primers were used. TCRdb's table, derived via immunoSEQ multiplex PCR, lists solely in-frame clones and lacks some. This table has under 200,000 clones, around 74% appearing once. The sample was PBMCs. Receptors were obtained from a man aged 18 to 29 in good health and CMV-seronegative.

The chain employs TRBV4-3 and TRBJ2-7; D perhaps matches TRBD2 (6 bases). The germline V gene encodes CDR1 LGHNA and CDR2 YSLEER. The CDR3 is 15 amino acids. V lost 0 bases, J lost 2 bases, and 11 bases lay in between. As DNA, the CDR3 is TGCGCCAGCAGCCAAGATCGGGGGACCCCCTACGAGCAGTACTTC. Residues: CASSQDRGTPYEQYF.

The rearrangement links TRBV5-1 to TRBJ2-3, with D perhaps TRBD1 (5 bases). V lost 4 bases to trimming and J lost 1 base, with 13 bases between them. Germline CDR1 and CDR2: SGHRS and YFSETQ. The CDR3 contains 15 residues. The CDR3 sequence is CASSPRVVGTDTQYF. CDR3 DNA: TGCGCCAGCAGCCCCAGGGTGGTAGGCACAGATACGCAGTATTTT. The whole variable domain, remainder taken from reference TRBV5-1 and TRBJ2-3, is KAGVTQTPRYLIKTRGQQVTLSCSPISGHRSVSWYQQTPGQGLQFLFEYFSETQRNKGNFPGRFSGRQFSNSRSEMNVSTLELGDSALYLCASSPRVVGTDTQYFGPGTRLTVL.

This rearrangement joins TRBV4-1 to TRBJ2-1, with 8 bases that match TRBD1. V lost 0 bases, J lost 0 bases, and 1 base stayed unmatched. Germline assignment: CDR1 MGHRA and CDR2 YSYEKL. This CDR3 is 16 amino acids long. CDR3 sequence: CASSQEDRDSYNEQFF. The DNA for the CDR3 is TGCGCCAGCAGCCAAGAGGACAGGGACTCCTACAATGAGCAGTTCTTC.

This chain joins TRBV4-3 and TRBJ2-7; 12 nucleotides line up with TRBD1. The CDR3 contains 15 residues. After removal of 4 bases from V and 5 bases from J, the junction contained 6 bases not matched to a gene. The germline CDR1 and CDR2 sequences are LGHNA and YSLEER. CDR3 in amino acids: CASSRGTGGFNEQYF. In DNA, the CDR3 is TGCGCCAGCAGCCGCGGGACAGGGGGCTTCAACGAGCAGTACTTC.

Written as DNA, the CDR3 is TGTGCCAGCAGTGAAAGCGGGGCGGGTAGCAAAAACATTCAGTACTTC. Residues: CASSESGAGSKNIQYF. J is TRBJ2-4 and V is TRBV6-1; 7 bases agree with TRBD2. CDR3 size: 16 residues. The ends lost 2 bases at V and 3 bases at J; junction bases unmatched: 7. Germline V CDR1 and CDR2: MNHNS, SASEGT.

CDR3 protein: CASSQVAGANQPQHF. DNA of the CDR3: TGCGCCAGCAGCCAAGTAGCAGGGGCGAATCAGCCCCAGCATTTT. The V and J genes are TRBV4-3 and TRBJ1-5; TRBD1 might be the D (6 bases). This CDR3 region has 15 residues. V lost 1 base to trimming and J lost 4 bases, with 11 bases between them. Germline CDR1 and CDR2: LGHNA and YSLEER.

V and J are TRBV5-8 and TRBJ2-7; 7 nucleotides match TRBD1. The CDR3 is 16 residues long. The V gene end was trimmed by 2 bases and the J gene end by 2 bases; junction bases not matched to a gene: 10. Germline CDR1 reads SGHTS; CDR2 reads YDEGEE. This CDR3 reads CASSLAPSRGPYEQYF. The CDR3 DNA sequence: TGTGCCAGCAGCTTAGCCCCCTCAAGGGGGCCCTACGAGCAGTACTTC.

The V and J genes are TRBV4-3 and TRBJ2-6, with a tentative D call TRBD1 (5 bases). V dropped 3 bases and J dropped 3 bases, with 9 bases sitting between them. The CDR3 runs 15 residues. Per the germline V gene, CDR1 is LGHNA and CDR2 is YSLEER. The CDR3 here is CASSQGQGGANVLTF. The CDR3 nucleotides are TGCGCCAGCAGCCAGGGGCAGGGTGGGGCCAACGTCCTGACTTTC.

CDR3 sequence reads: CASSYSATGVPYEQYF. The DNA of the CDR3 is TGTGCCAGCAGTTACTCGGCGACAGGGGTCCCCTACGAGCAGTACTTC. The chain couples TRBV6-5 to TRBJ2-7, with 8 bases aligning to TRBD1. V gave up 0 bases and J gave up 2 bases; unmatched junction bases: 6. Germline V lookup: CDR1 MNHEY, CDR2 SVGAGI. The CDR3 extends over 16 amino acids.

The chain has TRBV18 and TRBJ1-1; D call uncertain. The CDR3 spans 14 residues. Trimming took 0 bases from V and 4 from J, leaving 9 bases between them. Germline V gene data show CDR1 as KGHSH and CDR2 as LQKENI. The CDR3 sequence is CASSPPSSPTEAFF. The CDR3 DNA sequence: TGTGCCAGCTCACCACCCAGTAGCCCCACTGAAGCTTTCTTT.

This chain links TRBV7-8 with TRBJ1-5, with TRBD1 matching over 10 bases. The trim removed 5 bases at V and 1 base at J, leaving 8 bases unmatched. CDR3 length equals 17 residues. Germline loops: CDR1 SGHVS, CDR2 FQNEAQ. The CDR3 region is CASSEGGGQGSNQPQHF. DNA of the CDR3: TGTGCCAGCAGCGAGGGTGGGGGACAGGGGAGCAATCAGCCCCAGCATTTT.